The 27 T cell receptor beta chains below come from one sample, sequenced in a study of T-cell reconstitution after alpha-beta-depleted transplantation in children (dated by TCRdb to about 2016). The library relied on PCR. The instrument given in TCRdb is Illumina HiSeq 2500. Molecular barcoding was employed in the preparation of TCR libraries, with unique molecular identifiers being used to normalize TCRbeta repertoire quantification. Using fastp trimming at Q25 and MiXCR clonotype assembly, TCRdb reanalyzed the public sequencing data and kept in-frame beta chains. Each CDR3 protein gets just one entry, which takes the most common genes and DNA from the rows behind it. Here the sample has roughly 610,000 distinct CDR3 sequences; 10% occur a single time. Approximately 4.1% of the sample comes from the top ten. This material consisted of PBMCs from the stem cell graft donor, taken from the stem cell graft. The receptor set was obtained from a human donor who donated a stem cell graft to a child with acute myeloid leukemia.

The chain employs TRBV12-3 or TRBV12-4 and TRBJ1-3; D ambiguous. Deletions cut 2 bases from V and 0 bases from J, with 11 bases between. CDR3 size: 16 residues. The CDR3 reads CASSLNSLSSGNTIYF. CDR3 in DNA: TGTGCCAGCAGTTTAAACAGCCTGAGCTCTGGAAACACCATATATTTT.

The table lists this clonotype with many counts. This CDR3 reads CASSPTTTWGQYF. In DNA, the CDR3 is TGTGCCAGCAGTCCAACTACCACCTGGGGGCAGTACTTC. This sequence joins TRBV7-2 and TRBJ2-7; unclear D gene. V lost 6 bases and J lost 9, with 18 bases in between. In germline, CDR1 is SGHTA, CDR2 FQGNSA. This CDR3 spans 13 amino acids.

This clonotype has just a few counts. V gene TRBV4-3 combines with J gene TRBJ2-3, with no clear D. CDR1 and CDR2 from the germline V gene are LGHNA and YSLEER. Trimming took off 0 bases at V and 0 bases at J, with 10 bases between the two ends. There are 16 residues in the CDR3. CDR3 residues: CASSQDRVTSTDTQYF. The CDR3 DNA reads TGCGCCAGCAGCCAAGATCGGGTGACTAGCACAGATACGCAGTATTTT.

This clonotype was seen a handful of times. The genes are TRBV27 and TRBJ2-7, with 11 bases aligning to TRBD1. Germline assignment: CDR1 MNHEY and CDR2 SMNVEV (reference sequence). The CDR3 consists of 17 residues. V lost 8 bases, J lost 2 bases, and 14 bases stayed unmatched. CDR3 bases: TGTGCCAGCCGCACTCTCGGACAGGGGGCGGGTCCCTACGAGCAGTACTTC. This encodes CASRTLGQGAGPYEQYF.

This clonotype has a handful of counts. The chain joins TRBV7-2 to TRBJ2-1, with D tentatively TRBD2 (6 bases). Looked up from germline, CDR1 is SGHTA and CDR2 is FQGNSA. There are 14 residues in the CDR3. Trimming shortened V by 5 bases and J by 4 bases, and 12 bases separated the two germline ends. The CDR3 reads CASSPRTNYNEQFF. The CDR3 coding sequence is TGTGCCAGCAGCCCCAGGACTAATTACAATGAGCAGTTCTTC.

This clonotype was seen ten or more times. The CDR3 here is CASSLSPVSYNEQFF. In DNA, the CDR3 is TGTGCCAGCAGTTTATCGCCGGTATCCTACAATGAGCAGTTCTTC. This chain connects TRBV27 to TRBJ2-1; D is ambiguous. V lost 0 bases and J lost 1, with 7 bases in between. CDR1 and CDR2 from the germline V gene are MNHEY and SMNVEV (reference sequence). The CDR3 is 15 residues long.

The gene calls are TRBV20-1 and TRBJ2-7, with D perhaps matching TRBD2 (6 bases). The CDR3 totals 12 residues. The germline CDR1 and CDR2 sequences are DFQATT and SNEGSKA (reference sequence). The ends were cut back, 4 bases at V and 1 base at J, with 8 bases in the middle. CDR3 region: CSATEGSYEQYF. The CDR3, as DNA: TGCAGTGCTACGGAGGGATCCTACGAGCAGTACTTC.

This clonotype was counted ten times or more. The chain employs TRBV6-2 or TRBV6-3 and TRBJ2-3, with D hard to call. Trimming took 0 bases from V and 7 from J, leaving 23 bases between them. The CDR3 has 18 amino acids. Germline V lookup: CDR1 MNHEY, CDR2 SVGEGT. The CDR3 DNA is TGTGCCAGCAGTTACTCGATGGTTGTGCGCTCCGACTTTCATACGCAGTATTTT. Residues: CASSYSMVVRSDFHTQYF.

The chain employs TRBV5-1 and TRBJ2-2; D perhaps matches TRBD1 (5 bases). From germline, CDR1 is SGHRS and CDR2 YFSETQ. The germline V and J ends were trimmed by 2 bases and 6 bases, with 17 bases remaining between them. The CDR3 has 16 residues. The CDR3 is CASSFLGQGVAGELFF. CDR3 nucleotides: TGCGCCAGCAGCTTTCTGGGTCAGGGCGTGGCCGGGGAGCTGTTTTTT.

This chain uses TRBV18 with TRBJ2-5, with D tentatively TRBD1 or TRBD2 (5 bases each). The CDR3 runs 17 residues. The ends were cut back, 8 bases at V and 0 bases at J, with 22 bases in the middle. Germline lookup yields CDR1 KGHSH and CDR2 LQKENI. CDR3 sequence reads: CASQPDHEPGHQETQYF. The DNA for the CDR3 is TGTGCCAGCCAACCAGATCACGAGCCGGGACACCAAGAGACCCAGTACTTC.

The chain joins TRBV25-1 to TRBJ2-1; 8 nucleotides agree with TRBD1. Germline values: CDR1 MGHDK, CDR2 SYGVNS. Losses at the gene ends were 5 bases for V and 4 bases for J; bases not matched to a gene: 10. The CDR3 length is 16 residues. CDR3 amino acids: CASSPNSGQAYNEQFF. The CDR3, as DNA: TGTGCCAGCAGTCCAAATTCGGGACAGGCTTACAATGAGCAGTTCTTC.

The V call is TRBV25-1, the J call TRBJ2-5, with 7 bases aligning to TRBD2. Germline V lookup: CDR1 MGHDK, CDR2 SYGVNS. This CDR3 has 16 residues. The ends lost 1 base at V and 4 bases at J; junction bases unmatched: 9. CDR3 bases: TGTGCCAGCAGTGAATGGGGCGGGAGAGGCCGAGAGACCCAGTACTTC. As protein: CASSEWGGRGRETQYF.

This clonotype was observed a few times. J is TRBJ2-7 and V is TRBV6-5, with 12 nucleotides matching TRBD2. This CDR3 region has 17 residues. Germline V CDR1 and CDR2: MNHEY, SVGAGI. The junction had 10 bases not matched to a gene; V was cut back by 0 bases and J by 7 bases. The CDR3 spells CASSYSTASGRAGEQYF. The CDR3 DNA reads as TGTGCCAGCAGTTACTCAACGGCTAGCGGGAGGGCCGGGGAGCAGTACTTC.

In this sample, this clonotype turned up a few times. The V call is TRBV5-1, the J call TRBJ2-7; D might be TRBD1 (5 bases). Germline assignment: CDR1 SGHRS and CDR2 YFSETQ. V lost 0 bases and J 5 bases, leaving 12 bases between the germline ends. This CDR3 is 14 amino acids long. The CDR3 loop reads CASSLAAGKDEQYF. In nucleotides, the CDR3 is TGCGCCAGCAGCTTGGCGGCAGGGAAGGACGAGCAGTACTTC.

In its sample, this clonotype was seen a few times. The chain employs TRBV28 and TRBJ2-3; D may match TRBD1 or TRBD2 (6 bases each). Trimming took off 8 bases at V and 2 bases at J, with 14 bases between the two ends. This CDR3 has 14 amino acids. CDR1 is MDHEN, CDR2 SYDVKM, per germline. The CDR3: CASRGTHVTDTQYF. DNA of the CDR3: TGTGCCAGCCGCGGGACACATGTCACAGATACGCAGTATTTT.

This clonotype showed up just once. Likely a read error: the CDR3 ends without its conserved phenylalanine or tryptophan. This sequence joins TRBV12-3 or TRBV12-4 and TRBJ1-1; D gene uncertain. The CDR3 spans 16 residues. Trimming pared 3 bases from V and 0 bases from J, leaving 14 bases between. CDR3 region: CASSFRVTLLNTEAFC. The CDR3, as DNA: TGTGCCAGCAGTTTCCGGGTGACGCTACTGAACACTGAAGCTTTCTGT.

This clonotype showed up many times. The V and J genes are TRBV6-2 or TRBV6-3 and TRBJ2-1, with D hard to call. This CDR3 region has 14 residues. Trimming removed 4 bases at V and 7 bases at J, with 14 bases between. Germline loops: CDR1 MNHEY, CDR2 SVGEGT. The DNA for the CDR3 is TGTGCCAGCAGTTTCACGGGCCCTAGGAATGAGCAGTTCTTC. Amino acids: CASSFTGPRNEQFF.

This chain connects TRBV3-1 to TRBJ2-1; no firm D call. Germline loops: CDR1 LGHDT, CDR2 YNNKEL (reference sequence). The V and J ends lost 2 bases and 9 bases respectively, with 14 bases between them. The CDR3 is 14 amino acids. The CDR3 sequence is CASSQPGPSSEQFF. DNA for the CDR3: TGTGCCAGCAGCCAACCCGGACCATCGAGTGAGCAGTTCTTC.

This clonotype was seen a few times. This chain uses TRBV5-1 with TRBJ2-7, with D perhaps matching TRBD1 or TRBD2 (5 bases each). Germline lookup yields CDR1 SGHRS and CDR2 YFSETQ. The CDR3 spans 16 residues. V was cut by 0 bases and J by 0 bases, with 13 bases left in between. The DNA for the CDR3 is TGCGCCAGCAGCTTGGCCGGGGCAGTCAGCTCCTACGAGCAGTACTTC. It encodes CASSLAGAVSSYEQYF. The whole variable domain, remainder taken from reference TRBV5-1 and TRBJ2-7, is KAGVTQTPRYLIKTRGQQVTLSCSPISGHRSVSWYQQTPGQGLQFLFEYFSETQRNKGNFPGRFSGRQFSNSRSEMNVSTLELGDSALYLCASSLAGAVSSYEQYFGPGTRLTVT.

The J gene is TRBJ1-2, the V gene TRBV28; no clear D. The germline gives CDR1 MDHEN, CDR2 SYDVKM. With 3 bases removed from V and 4 bases from J, the gap between germline ends came to 9 bases. This CDR3 region has 13 residues. Here the CDR3 reads CASSFGIAYGYTF. The CDR3 coding sequence is TGTGCCAGCAGTTTTGGGATTGCCTATGGCTACACCTTC.

This clonotype was detected a few times. V usage is TRBV4-2 and J usage is TRBJ2-7; 10 nucleotides align to TRBD2. The germline gives CDR1 LGHNA, CDR2 YNFKEQ. The CDR3 runs to 15 residues. J was trimmed by 4 bases and V by 5 bases; bases with no gene match: 8. The CDR3 spells CASSEGASGSYEQYF. CDR3 bases: TGTGCCAGCAGCGAGGGGGCTAGCGGGAGTTACGAGCAGTACTTC.

The chain is built from TRBV18 and TRBJ2-5, with D hard to call. The germline gives CDR1 KGHSH, CDR2 LQKENI. The V and J ends lost 1 base and 2 bases respectively, with 8 bases between them. The CDR3 covers 14 residues. CDR3 bases: TGTGCCAGCTCACCACTATACGGGCAAGAGACCCAGTACTTC. Its translation: CASSPLYGQETQYF.

The chain employs TRBV7-8 and TRBJ1-5, with D maybe TRBD1 (6 bases). CDR3 length: 15 residues. The germline V gene encodes CDR1 SGHVS and CDR2 FQNEAQ. V lost 1 base and J lost 1, with 8 bases in between. CDR3 region: CASSLEGTSNQPQHF. The CDR3 coding sequence is TGTGCCAGCAGCTTAGAGGGGACAAGCAATCAGCCCCAGCATTTT.

This clonotype was counted at least ten times. J is TRBJ1-1 and V is TRBV27; D not certain. The V gene lost 0 bases and the J gene lost 3 bases, with 8 bases spanning the gap. CDR3 length equals 14 residues. The V gene's germline CDR1 is MNHEY and CDR2 SMNVEV (reference sequence). This CDR3 is CASSLSPEYTEAFF. The CDR3 coding sequence is TGTGCCAGCAGTTTATCACCCGAGTACACTGAAGCTTTCTTT.

The table lists this clonotype with a few counts. The chain couples TRBV18 to TRBJ1-5; D unclear. V was trimmed by 2 bases and J by 3 bases, leaving 8 bases between them. The germline gives CDR1 KGHSH, CDR2 LQKENI. The CDR3 spans 14 residues. The CDR3 nucleotides read TGTGCCAGCTCACCATCAGGCTTCAATCAGCCCCAGCATTTT. Protein: CASSPSGFNQPQHF. Drawing the rest from reference TRBV18 and TRBJ1-5, the complete variable domain is NAGVMQNPRHLVRRRGQEARLRCSPMKGHSHVYWYRQLPEEGLKFMVYLQKENIIDESGMPKERFSAEFPKEGPSILRIQQVVRGDSAAYFCASSPSGFNQPQHFGDGTRLSIL.

The V call is TRBV4-2, the J call TRBJ1-1, with a weak D call TRBD1 (5 bases). Trimming removed 4 bases from V and 1 base from J, with 10 bases in between. The CDR3 has 14 amino acids. The V gene's germline CDR1 is LGHNA and CDR2 YNFKEQ. CDR3 loop: CASSLRAENTEAFF. For the CDR3, the DNA is TGTGCCAGCAGCCTCAGGGCCGAGAACACTGAAGCTTTCTTT.

This clonotype was seen ten or more times. The V and J genes are TRBV7-8 and TRBJ2-3; possibly TRBD1 for D (6 bases). Germline CDR1 is SGHVS and CDR2 is FQNEAQ. The CDR3 spans 14 residues. V lost 6 bases to trimming and J lost 4 bases, with 14 bases between them. The CDR3 coding sequence is TGTGCCAGCAGATTATCAGGGGTGGCAGATACGCAGTATTTT. This codes for CASRLSGVADTQYF.